Presented here are 13 T cell receptor beta chains from one specimen sequenced in a study of blood T cell repertoires in COVID-19. This table comes from immunoSEQ multiplex PCR, and its TCRdb copy is limited to in-frame clones, with some not included. The repertoire holds 150,000 to 200,000 clones, about 77% seen once, with approximately 15% in the top ten. Source material: peripheral blood. These receptor sequences come from a woman of 80 years or more with acute or convalescent COVID-19.

The rearrangement uses TRBV6-8 and TRBJ2-3; TRBD1 is a possible D gene (6 bases). There are 12 residues in the CDR3. Germline loops: CDR1 MNHGY, CDR2 SAAAGT. Trimming stripped 3 bases from V and 6 bases from J, with 7 bases between. The CDR3 bases are TGTGCCAGCAGTTATAGGGGGGATACGCAGTATTTT. It specifies CASSYRGDTQYF.

This clone has more than one count but fewer than ten. The rearrangement joins TRBV4-1 to TRBJ1-4; 8 bases fit TRBD1. Losses at the gene ends were 4 bases for V and 7 bases for J; bases not matched to a gene: 5. CDR1 and CDR2 from the germline V gene are MGHRA and YSYEKL. The CDR3 has 14 residues. CDR3 nucleotides: TGCGCCAGCAGCCCGACAGGGGTCGGTGAAAAACTGTTTTTT. It specifies CASSPTGVGEKLFF.

V is TRBV7-2 and J is TRBJ1-2; the D gene is possibly TRBD1 (5 bases). With 5 bases removed from V and 3 bases from J, the gap between germline ends came to 13 bases. The CDR3 has 14 amino acids. Germline V gene sequence: CDR1 SGHTA, CDR2 FQGNSA. CDR3 loop: CASSKGVQDYGYTF. The CDR3 DNA follows: TGTGCCAGCAGCAAAGGGGTACAGGACTATGGCTACACCTTC. Supplemented by reference TRBV7-2 and TRBJ1-2, the full variable domain reads GAGVSQSPSNKVTEKGKDVELRCDPISGHTALYWYRQSLGQGLEFLIYFQGNSAPDKSGLPSDRFSAERTGGSVSTLTIQRTQQEDSAVYLCASSKGVQDYGYTFGSGTRLTVV.

This chain uses TRBV7-9 with TRBJ1-6; 7 bases map to TRBD1. Germline V gene sequence: CDR1 SEHNR, CDR2 FQNEAQ (reference sequence). V was pared by 6 bases and J by 14 bases, with 10 bases of the junction left unmatched. This CDR3 comprises 13 residues. CDR3 coding DNA: TGTGCCAGCAGACCGACAGGGTTTGGGACCCTCCACTTT. This sequence encodes CASRPTGFGTLHF.

The chain carries TRBV30 and TRBJ2-2; D is possibly TRBD2 (5 bases). In germline, CDR1 is GTSNPN, CDR2 SVGIG (reference sequence). The CDR3 spans 14 residues. V lost 1 base and J lost 4, with 10 bases in between. CDR3 nucleotide sequence: TGTGCCTGGAGTGAGCTAGCTTCCACCGGGGAGCTGTTTTTT. This encodes CAWSELASTGELFF.

In this sample, this clone turned up a few times. The chain uses TRBV7-9 and TRBJ2-3; 7 bases are shared with TRBD2. The ends lost 5 bases at V and 2 bases at J; junction bases unmatched: 4. The CDR3 spans 14 residues. The germline V gene has CDR1 SEHNR and CDR2 FQNEAQ (reference sequence). The CDR3: CASSLGLYTDTQYF. DNA for the CDR3: TGTGCCAGCAGCCTGGGACTATACACAGATACGCAGTATTTT.

The chain uses TRBV30 and TRBJ2-7; tentative D call: TRBD2 (5 bases). Looked up from germline, CDR1 is GTSNPN and CDR2 is SVGIG (reference sequence). V gave up 2 bases and J gave up 6 bases, with 17 bases separating them. CDR3 size: 14 residues. This chain's CDR3 is CAWSKRRAGVEQYF. CDR3 DNA sequence: TGTGCCTGGAGTAAACGCCGGGCGGGCGTCGAGCAGTACTTC.

This clone came up a few times. J is TRBJ1-4 and V is TRBV10-2; 7 positions match TRBD1. The CDR3 spans 18 residues. V gave up 6 bases and J gave up 0 bases; unmatched junction bases: 13. Germline lookup yields CDR1 WSHSY and CDR2 SAAADI. In DNA form, the CDR3 reads TGCGCCAGCAGGTCAGGGGGTCTGGACAAACCAACTAATGAAAAACTGTTTTTT. Translation gives CASRSGGLDKPTNEKLFF.

V is TRBV18 and J is TRBJ1-1, with TRBD1 matching over 9 bases. The CDR3 has 13 residues. Germline CDR1 KGHSH, CDR2 LQKENI. V lost 7 bases and J lost 4; bases outside the gene matches: 4. The CDR3 region is CASLQGASTEAFF. The CDR3 nucleotides are TGTGCCAGCTTACAGGGGGCGAGCACTGAAGCTTTCTTT.

The chain combines TRBV19 with TRBJ2-2, with 7 bases fitting TRBD1. This CDR3 is built from 15 residues. V was pared by 4 bases and J by 6 bases, with 8 bases of the junction left unmatched. Germline-derived CDR1 and CDR2 are LNHDA and SQIVND (reference sequence). CDR3 sequence (DNA): TGTGCCAGTAGTAGCCCGGACAGGAAGGCCGGGGAGCTGTTTTTT. Its protein product is CASSSPDRKAGELFF. The full variable domain, completed using reference TRBV19 and TRBJ2-2, is DGGITQSPKYLFRKEGQNVTLSCEQNLNHDAMYWYRQDPGQGLRLIYYSQIVNDFQKGDIAEGYSVSREKKESFPLTVTSAQKNPTAFYLCASSSPDRKAGELFFGEGSRLTVL.

V usage is TRBV18 and J usage is TRBJ1-4, with 7 bases that match TRBD1. The V gene's germline CDR1 is KGHSH and CDR2 LQKENI. This CDR3 spans 14 amino acids. V gave up 4 bases and J gave up 4 bases; unmatched junction bases: 3. CDR3 sequence (DNA): TGTGCCAGCTCACTGGGACAGCTTAATGAAAAACTGTTTTTT. It yields the protein CASSLGQLNEKLFF.

In its sample, this clone was seen a few times. V and J are TRBV29-1 and TRBJ1-2; 7 positions match TRBD1. Germline trimming cut 6 bases from V and 4 bases from J; bases unmatched to any gene: 5. Germline V gene lookup returns CDR1 SQVTM and CDR2 ANQGSEA. This CDR3 contains 12 residues. In DNA, the CDR3 is TGCAGCGTGAGGGACAGCGGCTATGGCTACACCTTC. It is translated as CSVRDSGYGYTF.

This clone was counted between two and nine times. The chain joins TRBV11-2 to TRBJ2-7; the D gene is possibly TRBD2 (6 bases). Germline assignment: CDR1 SGHAT and CDR2 FQNNGV. The CDR3 consists of 13 residues. The ends were cut back, 5 bases at V and 6 bases at J, with 14 bases in the middle. The CDR3 protein is CASSLENSGEQYF. In nucleotides, the CDR3 is TGTGCCAGCAGCCTCGAAAATAGCGGCGAGCAGTACTTC.